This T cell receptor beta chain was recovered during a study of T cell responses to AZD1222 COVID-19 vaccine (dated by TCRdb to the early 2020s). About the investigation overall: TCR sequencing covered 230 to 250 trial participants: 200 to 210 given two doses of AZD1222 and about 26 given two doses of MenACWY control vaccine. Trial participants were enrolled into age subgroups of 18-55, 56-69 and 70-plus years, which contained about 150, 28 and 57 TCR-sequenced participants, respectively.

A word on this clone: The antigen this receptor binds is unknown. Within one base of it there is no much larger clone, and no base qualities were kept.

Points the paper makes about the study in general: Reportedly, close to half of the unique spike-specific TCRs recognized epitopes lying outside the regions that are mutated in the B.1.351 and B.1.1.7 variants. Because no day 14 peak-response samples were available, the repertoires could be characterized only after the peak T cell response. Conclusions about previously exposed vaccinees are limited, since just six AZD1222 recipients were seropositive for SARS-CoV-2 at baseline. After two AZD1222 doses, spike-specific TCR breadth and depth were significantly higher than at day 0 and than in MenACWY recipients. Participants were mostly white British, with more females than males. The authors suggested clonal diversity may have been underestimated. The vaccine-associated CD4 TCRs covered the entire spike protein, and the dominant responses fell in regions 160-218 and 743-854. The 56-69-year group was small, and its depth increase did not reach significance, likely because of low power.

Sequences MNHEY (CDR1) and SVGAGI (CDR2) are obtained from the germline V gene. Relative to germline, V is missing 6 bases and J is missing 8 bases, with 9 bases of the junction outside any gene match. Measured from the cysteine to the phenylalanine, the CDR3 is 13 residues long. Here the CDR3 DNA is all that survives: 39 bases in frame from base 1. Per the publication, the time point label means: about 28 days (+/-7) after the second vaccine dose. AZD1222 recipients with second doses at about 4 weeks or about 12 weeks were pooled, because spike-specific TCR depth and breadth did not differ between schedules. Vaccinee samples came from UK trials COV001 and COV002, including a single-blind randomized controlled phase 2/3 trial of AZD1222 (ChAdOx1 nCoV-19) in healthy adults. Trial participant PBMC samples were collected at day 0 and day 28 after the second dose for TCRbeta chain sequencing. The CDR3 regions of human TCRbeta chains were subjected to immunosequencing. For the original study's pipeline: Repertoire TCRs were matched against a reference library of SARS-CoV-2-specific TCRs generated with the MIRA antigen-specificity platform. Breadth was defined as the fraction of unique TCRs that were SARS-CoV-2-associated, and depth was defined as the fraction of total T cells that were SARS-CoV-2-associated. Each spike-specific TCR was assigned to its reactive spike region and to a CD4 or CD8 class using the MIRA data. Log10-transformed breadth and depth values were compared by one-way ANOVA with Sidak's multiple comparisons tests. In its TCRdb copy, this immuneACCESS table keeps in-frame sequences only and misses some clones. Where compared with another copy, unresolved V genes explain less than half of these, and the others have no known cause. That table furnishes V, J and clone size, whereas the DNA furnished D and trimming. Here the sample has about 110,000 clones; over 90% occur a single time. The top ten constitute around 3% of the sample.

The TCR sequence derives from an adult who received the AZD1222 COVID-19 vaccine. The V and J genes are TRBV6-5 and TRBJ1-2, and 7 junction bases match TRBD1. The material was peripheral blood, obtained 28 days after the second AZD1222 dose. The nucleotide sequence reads TGTGCCAGCAGATCCTTCGGGACAGCGGGCTACACCTTC. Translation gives CASRSFGTAGYTF.